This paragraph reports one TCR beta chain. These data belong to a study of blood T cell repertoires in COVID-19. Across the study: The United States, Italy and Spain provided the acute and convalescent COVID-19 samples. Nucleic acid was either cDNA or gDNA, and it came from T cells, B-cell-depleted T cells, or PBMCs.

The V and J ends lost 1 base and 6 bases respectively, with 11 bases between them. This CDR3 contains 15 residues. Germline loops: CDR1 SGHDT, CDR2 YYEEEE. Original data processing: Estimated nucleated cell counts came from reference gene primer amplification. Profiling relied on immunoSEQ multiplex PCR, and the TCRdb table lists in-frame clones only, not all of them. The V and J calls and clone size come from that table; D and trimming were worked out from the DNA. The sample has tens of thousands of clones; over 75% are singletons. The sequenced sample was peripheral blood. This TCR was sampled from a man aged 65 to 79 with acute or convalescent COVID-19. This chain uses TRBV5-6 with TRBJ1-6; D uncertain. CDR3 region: CASSLSEGRNSPLHF. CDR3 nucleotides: TGTGCCAGCAGCTTGTCTGAGGGTCGTAATTCACCCCTCCACTTT.